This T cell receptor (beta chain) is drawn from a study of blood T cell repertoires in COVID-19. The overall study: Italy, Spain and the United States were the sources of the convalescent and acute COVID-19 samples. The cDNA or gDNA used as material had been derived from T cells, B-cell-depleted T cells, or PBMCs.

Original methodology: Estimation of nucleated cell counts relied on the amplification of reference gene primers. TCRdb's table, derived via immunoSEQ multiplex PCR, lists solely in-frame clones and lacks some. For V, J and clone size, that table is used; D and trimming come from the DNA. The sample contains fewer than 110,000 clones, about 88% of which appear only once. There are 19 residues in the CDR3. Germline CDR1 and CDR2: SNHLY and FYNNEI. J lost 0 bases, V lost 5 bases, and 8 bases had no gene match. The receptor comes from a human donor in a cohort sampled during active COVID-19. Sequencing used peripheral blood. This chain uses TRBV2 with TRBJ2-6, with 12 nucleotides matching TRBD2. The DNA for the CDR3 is TGTGCCAGCAGTCCTATCCTAGCGGGAGGGATCTCTGGGGCCAACGTCCTGACTTTC. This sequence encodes CASSPILAGGISGANVLTF.